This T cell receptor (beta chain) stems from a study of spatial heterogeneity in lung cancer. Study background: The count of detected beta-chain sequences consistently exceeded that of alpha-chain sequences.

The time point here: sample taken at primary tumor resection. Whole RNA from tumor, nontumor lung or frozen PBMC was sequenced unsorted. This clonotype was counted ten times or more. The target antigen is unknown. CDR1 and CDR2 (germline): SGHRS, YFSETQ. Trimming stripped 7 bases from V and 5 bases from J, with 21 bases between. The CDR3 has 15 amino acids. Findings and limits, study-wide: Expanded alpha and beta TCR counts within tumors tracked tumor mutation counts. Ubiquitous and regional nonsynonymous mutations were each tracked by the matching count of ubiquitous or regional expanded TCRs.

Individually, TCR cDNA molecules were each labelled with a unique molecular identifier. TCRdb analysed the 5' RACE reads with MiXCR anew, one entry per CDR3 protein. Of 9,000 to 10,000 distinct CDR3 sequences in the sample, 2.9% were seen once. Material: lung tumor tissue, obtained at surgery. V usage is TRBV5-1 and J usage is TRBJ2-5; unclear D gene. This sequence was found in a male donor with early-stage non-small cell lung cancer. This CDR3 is CASSDQDPRVETQYF. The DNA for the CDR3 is TGCGCCAGCTCCGACCAGGACCCGCGAGTGGAGACCCAGTACTTC.